This passage covers 31 T cell receptor beta chains from one sample sequenced in a study of T cell repertoires in cytomegalovirus infection. The antigens for these receptors are not known. One entry per CDR3 protein, called by TCRdb with MiXCR from the reads. The sample has some 110,000 distinct CDR3 sequences, over 9% seen once. Input material: PBMCs, sequenced either directly or after in vitro stimulation (not recorded which). The receptors were gathered from a human donor in good health (CMV status not recorded). Some clones in this sample may be carry-over from other donors' samples.

This clonotype came up many times. The CDR3 bases are TGTGCCAGCACCCCCGAGGTGTTGAGCAAAAACATTCAGTACTTC. Residues: CASTPEVLSKNIQYF. The chain carries TRBV12-3 or TRBV12-4 and TRBJ2-4; D is undetermined. The CDR3 spans 15 residues. With 7 bases removed from V and 3 bases from J, the gap between germline ends came to 16 bases.

V and J are TRBV10-1 and TRBJ2-3; the D call may be TRBD1 or TRBD2 (5 bases each). V lost 4 bases to trimming and J lost 3 bases, with 11 bases between them. The CDR3 sequence is 14 residues long. CDR1 and CDR2 (germline): WNHNN, SYGVQD (reference sequence). This chain's CDR3 is CASSGGSGTDTQYF. DNA for the CDR3: TGCGCCAGCAGTGGGGGGAGTGGAACAGATACGCAGTATTTT.

The table lists this clonotype with many counts. The chain couples TRBV7-9 to TRBJ2-5; possible D gene TRBD2, 5 bases. Germline lookup yields CDR1 SEHNR and CDR2 FQNEAQ (reference sequence). This CDR3 comprises 14 residues. V gave up 5 bases and J gave up 5 bases, with 15 bases separating them. The CDR3 region has the DNA TGTGCCAGCAGCCTGTCGACCAGGAGGGAGACCCAGTACTTC. Translation gives CASSLSTRRETQYF. Combining the CDR3 with reference TRBV7-9 and TRBJ2-5 gives the whole variable domain DTGVSQNPRHKITKRGQNVTFRCDPISEHNRLYWYRQTLGQGPEFLTYFQNEAQLEKSRLLSDRFSAERPKGSFSTLEIQRTEQGDSAMYLCASSLSTRRETQYFGPGTRLLVL.

This clonotype was observed many times. The CDR3 nucleotides read TGTGCCAGCAGCTTCGGGACAGGGGGACCAGATACGCAGTATTTT. It codes for CASSFGTGGPDTQYF. This chain connects TRBV11-2 to TRBJ2-3; the match to TRBD1 covers 11 bases. The ends lost 3 bases at V and 4 bases at J; junction bases unmatched: 3. This CDR3 has 15 residues. In germline, CDR1 is SGHAT, CDR2 FQNNGV.

This chain uses TRBV12-3 or TRBV12-4 with TRBJ2-7, with 10 bases fitting TRBD2. CDR3 size: 16 residues. With V trimmed by 1 base and J by 7 bases, 10 bases remained unmatched. Here the CDR3 reads CASSLDPAGGPVEQYF. Written as DNA, the CDR3 is TGTGCCAGCAGTTTAGACCCAGCGGGAGGGCCGGTTGAGCAGTACTTC.

This clonotype was observed a handful of times. The chain has TRBV27 and TRBJ2-7; TRBD1 matches at 7 bases. There are 14 residues in the CDR3. V lost 5 bases to trimming and J lost 2 bases; unmatched junction nucleotides: 6. Per germline, CDR1 MNHEY and CDR2 SMNVEV (reference sequence). Here the CDR3 reads CASSHNRGPYEQYF. The CDR3 region has the DNA TGTGCCAGCAGTCACAACAGGGGACCCTACGAGCAGTACTTC.

This clonotype was observed many times. V is TRBV7-2 and J is TRBJ2-2, with D perhaps TRBD2 (5 bases). CDR1 is SGHTA, CDR2 FQGNSA, per germline. Trimming shortened V by 5 bases and J by 0 bases, and 25 bases separated the two germline ends. The length of the CDR3 is 20 residues. In DNA form, the CDR3 reads TGTGCCAGCAGCACCCTAAACGACCCCACGCGGGCCTCGAACACCGGGGAGCTGTTTTTT. Amino acid sequence: CASSTLNDPTRASNTGELFF.

The chain carries TRBV6-2 or TRBV6-3 and TRBJ2-7; TRBD1 agrees at 8 bases. J lost 5 bases, V lost 0 bases, and 3 bases had no gene match. Germline CDR1 MNHEY, CDR2 SVGEGT. The CDR3 runs to 14 residues. The CDR3: CASSYSAGGHEQYV. The CDR3 nucleotides are TGTGCCAGCAGTTACTCGGCAGGGGGCCACGAGCAGTACGTC.

This clonotype was picked up a small number of times. The V and J genes are TRBV24-1 and TRBJ1-5; D is unresolved. Trimming removed 9 bases at V and 0 bases at J, with 14 bases between. This CDR3 contains 15 residues. CDR1 KGHDR and CDR2 SFDVKD come from the germline V gene. The chain's CDR3 is CATYRMWGSNQPQHF. The DNA for the CDR3 is TGTGCCACCTATAGGATGTGGGGTAGCAATCAGCCCCAGCATTTT.

Many counts were recorded for this clonotype. The chain employs TRBV27 and TRBJ2-2, with 12 bases fitting TRBD1. Germline CDR1 reads MNHEY; CDR2 reads SMNVEV (reference sequence). V was pared by 2 bases and J by 10 bases, with 17 bases of the junction left unmatched. The CDR3 totals 19 residues. CDR3 nucleotides: TGTGCCAGCAGTTTACACCCTGGGGGAGGGACAGGGGGCGCCGAGGAGCTGTTTTTT. Translating gives CASSLHPGGGTGGAEELFF.

This clonotype was found once. This may be a read error: a much more frequent sequence differs by one nucleotide. This chain uses TRBV4-3 with TRBJ2-2, with TRBD2 identical over 7 bases. This CDR3 comprises 15 residues. The germline V gene encodes CDR1 LGHNA and CDR2 YSLEER. Trimming at V came to 4 bases and at J to 6 bases, leaving 8 bases not matched to a gene. The CDR3 DNA reads as TGCGCCAGCAGCCTTAGGGCGGGAGAACCCGGGGAGCTGTTTTTT. This translates into CASSLRAGEPGELFF.

This clonotype showed up many times. The chain combines TRBV7-8 with TRBJ2-1; D could derive from TRBD1 or TRBD2 (5 bases each). CDR3 size: 15 residues. Germline CDR1 and CDR2: SGHVS and FQNEAQ. The V end was cut by 5 bases, the J end by 9 bases, with 20 bases between. Here the CDR3 reads CASSPGWGRVAEQFF. The CDR3 DNA sequence: TGTGCCAGCAGCCCGGGCTGGGGGAGAGTCGCTGAGCAGTTCTTC.

This clonotype was picked up many times. The rearrangement joins TRBV12-3 or TRBV12-4 to TRBJ2-1; D is undetermined. This CDR3 is built from 13 residues. Trimming stripped 6 bases from V and 7 bases from J, with 13 bases between. The CDR3 loop reads CASSPLSENEQFF. For the CDR3, the DNA is TGTGCCAGCAGCCCGCTTTCGGAAAATGAGCAGTTCTTC.

The chain has TRBV15 and TRBJ1-5; perhaps TRBD1 as D (5 bases). The CDR3 runs to 15 residues. V lost 0 bases and J lost 7, with 13 bases in between. Per the germline V gene, CDR1 is LNHNV and CDR2 is YYDKDF (reference sequence). The CDR3 DNA follows: TGTGCCACCAGCAGAGATGGAGGGGATTACCAGCCCCAGCATTTT. It is translated as CATSRDGGDYQPQHF.

This clonotype was seen many times. This chain joins TRBV7-2 and TRBJ1-4; D gene uncertain. V was pared by 1 base and J by 4 bases, with 16 bases between. Germline values: CDR1 SGHTA, CDR2 FQGNSA. The CDR3 spans 17 residues. The CDR3 sequence: CASSLERASYGNEKLFF. The CDR3 region has the DNA TGTGCCAGCAGCTTAGAACGGGCATCGTATGGTAATGAAAAACTGTTTTTT.

This clonotype was recorded a few times. V usage is TRBV7-8 and J usage is TRBJ2-1; TRBD2 might be the D (5 bases). CDR1 is SGHVS, CDR2 FQNEAQ, per germline. Trimming removed 1 base at V and 2 bases at J, with 9 bases between. The CDR3 extends over 15 amino acids. CDR3 residues: CASSLVTGTYNEQFF. Here the CDR3 DNA reads TGTGCCAGCAGCTTAGTAACGGGGACCTACAATGAGCAGTTCTTC.

The rearrangement joins TRBV18 to TRBJ2-7; 8 positions agree with TRBD1. Trimming at V came to 3 bases and at J to 4 bases, leaving 5 bases not matched to a gene. The CDR3 loop spans 14 amino acids. Germline lookup yields CDR1 KGHSH and CDR2 LQKENI. The CDR3 coding sequence is TGTGCCAGCTCACCGGGACAGGAGATATACGAGCAGTACGTC. This gives the protein CASSPGQEIYEQYV.

The sample holds a few counts of this clonotype. This CDR3 reads CSAPPTSGRALGYNEQFF. CDR3 bases: TGCAGTGCCCCTCCAACTAGCGGGAGGGCCTTAGGTTACAATGAGCAGTTCTTC. The V call is TRBV20-1, the J call TRBJ2-1; TRBD2 matches at 13 bases. V dropped 6 bases and J dropped 4; count of bases not matched to a gene: 15. Germline values: CDR1 DFQATT, CDR2 SNEGSKA (reference sequence). The CDR3 extends over 18 amino acids.

This clonotype has a count of ten or more. V usage is TRBV10-3 and J usage is TRBJ2-4; 14 nucleotides line up with TRBD2. Trimming removed 2 bases from V and 7 bases from J; junction bases left unmatched: 4. CDR3 length: 16 amino acids. The germline V gene has CDR1 ENHRY and CDR2 SYGVKD. CDR3 region: CAISEDGLAGGNIQYF. In DNA form, the CDR3 reads TGTGCCATCAGTGAGGACGGACTAGCGGGAGGTAACATTCAGTACTTC.

Only a few counts were recorded for this clonotype. J is TRBJ2-7 and V is TRBV7-3; the D is unclear. This CDR3 has 13 residues. Germline CDR1 is SGHTA and CDR2 is FQGTGA. V was cut by 5 bases and J by 6 bases, with 14 bases left in between. CDR3 protein: CASSPHHGGEQYF. The CDR3 DNA is TGTGCCAGCAGCCCACACCATGGTGGCGAGCAGTACTTC.

This clonotype was seen many times. This chain links TRBV6-2 or TRBV6-3 with TRBJ1-1; a weak D match, TRBD1 (5 bases). With 6 bases removed from V and 1 base from J, the gap between germline ends came to 15 bases. Germline V gene data show CDR1 as MNHEY and CDR2 as SVGEGT. The CDR3 length is 15 residues. For the CDR3, the DNA is TGTGCCAGCAGAACCCCCCGGGACTGGAACACTGAAGCTTTCTTT. This encodes CASRTPRDWNTEAFF.

As to this clonotype: A much larger clone lies one base from this, so it may be a read error. This sequence joins TRBV27 and TRBJ2-3; 9 bases line up with TRBD2. Germline CDR1 is MNHEY and CDR2 is SMNVEV (reference sequence). The CDR3 has 17 amino acids. The CDR3: CARSLSGRGGVKDTQYF. Here the CDR3 DNA reads TGTGCCAGAAGTTTATCGGGGCGGGGGGGAGTGAAAGATACGCAGTATTTT.

This clonotype was found a few times. This rearrangement joins TRBV7-2 to TRBJ1-2, with D uncertain. CDR1 is SGHTA and CDR2 is FQGNSA in the germline V gene. CDR3 size: 13 residues. The ends were cut back, 0 bases at V and 6 bases at J, with 8 bases in the middle. The CDR3 region has the DNA TGTGCCAGCAGCTTAGCCACCACGGATGGCTACACCTTC. Amino acids: CASSLATTDGYTF.

This clonotype was observed at least ten times. The chain uses TRBV12-5 and TRBJ1-1, with 7 bases matching TRBD1. Germline V gene data show CDR1 as LGHNT and CDR2 as FRNRAP. The V and J ends lost 6 bases and 2 bases, in that order; junction bases with no gene match: 12. The CDR3 has 16 residues. The CDR3 spells CASGSSLGTANTEAFF. The DNA of the CDR3 is TGTGCTAGTGGCAGCTCCTTAGGGACAGCTAACACTGAAGCTTTCTTT.

This clonotype was seen more than once but under ten times. The V and J genes are TRBV19 and TRBJ1-2; the D gene is possibly TRBD1 (5 bases). V lost 2 bases and J lost 3, with 7 bases in between. Germline V gene sequence: CDR1 LNHDA, CDR2 SQIVND (reference sequence). The CDR3 has 13 amino acids. The CDR3 DNA reads TGTGCCAGTAGTATACAGGGCGACTATGGCTACACCTTC. Protein product: CASSIQGDYGYTF.

About this clonotype itself: At one boundary the junction diverges from the germline segment, which might be a read error. This chain links TRBV11-3 with TRBJ2-3; 9 bases map to TRBD1. CDR1 SGHNT and CDR2 YENEEA come from the germline V gene. The length of the CDR3 is 15 residues. CDR3 region: CASSFLGTGRDTQFF. The CDR3 DNA sequence: TGTGCCAGCAGCTTCCTCGGGACAGGGCGTGATACGCAGTTTTTT.

V usage is TRBV28 and J usage is TRBJ1-2; 9 bases map to TRBD1. Per the germline V gene, CDR1 is MDHEN and CDR2 is SYDVKM. The junction had 6 bases not matched to a gene; V was cut back by 6 bases and J by 7 bases. This CDR3 is built from 13 residues. CDR3 amino acids: CASRLTGGGGYTF. The CDR3 region has the DNA TGTGCCAGCAGATTGACAGGGGGAGGTGGCTACACCTTC.

This clonotype was recorded a few times. V gene TRBV7-8 combines with J gene TRBJ2-5, with 9 positions matching TRBD2. V dropped 7 bases and J dropped 5; count of bases not matched to a gene: 8. This CDR3 region has 14 residues. Germline V gene lookup returns CDR1 SGHVS and CDR2 FQNEAQ. The CDR3 coding sequence is TGTGCCAGCATTAATAGCGGGAGTGGGGAGACCCAGTACTTC. Residues: CASINSGSGETQYF.

This clonotype was picked up one time. The junction differs from germline at one of its ends, possibly a read error. The genes are TRBV9 and TRBJ2-5; D is tentatively TRBD1 or TRBD2 (6 bases each). Germline CDR1 reads SGDLS; CDR2 reads YYNGEE. The CDR3 is 16 amino acids. DNA for the CDR3: TGTGACAGCAGCGTCGGGGGCTCGAGGGGGTCGGAGACCCAGTACTTC. This sequence encodes CDSSVGGSRGSETQYF.

This clonotype appeared a few times. This rearrangement joins TRBV7-9 to TRBJ1-6; no definite D call. This CDR3 spans 13 amino acids. Per the germline V gene, CDR1 is SEHNR and CDR2 is FQNEAQ (reference sequence). Trimming took 1 base from V and 10 from J, leaving 8 bases between them. CDR3 region: CASSLERGSPLHF. As DNA, the CDR3 is TGTGCCAGCAGCTTAGAGCGGGGATCACCCCTCCACTTT.

At least ten counts were recorded for this clonotype. The chain combines TRBV6-5 with TRBJ1-5; tentatively, D is TRBD1 (5 bases). V lost 2 bases and J 5 bases, leaving 7 bases between the germline ends. This CDR3 region has 13 residues. Per germline, CDR1 MNHEY and CDR2 SVGAGI. In DNA form, the CDR3 reads TGTGCCAGCAGTTACGGGACGCATCAGCCCCAGCATTTT. Amino acid sequence: CASSYGTHQPQHF.